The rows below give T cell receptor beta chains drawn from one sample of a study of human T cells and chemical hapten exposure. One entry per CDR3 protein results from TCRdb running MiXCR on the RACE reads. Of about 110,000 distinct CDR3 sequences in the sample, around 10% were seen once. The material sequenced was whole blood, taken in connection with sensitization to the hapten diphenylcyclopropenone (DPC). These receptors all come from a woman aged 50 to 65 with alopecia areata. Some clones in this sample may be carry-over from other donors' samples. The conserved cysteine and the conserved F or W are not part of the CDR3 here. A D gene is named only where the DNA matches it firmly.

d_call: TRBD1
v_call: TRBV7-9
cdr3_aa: ASSLGQGTGNTIY

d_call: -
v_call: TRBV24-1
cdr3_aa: ATSDSMYGYT

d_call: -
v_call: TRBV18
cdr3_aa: ASSLLDQETNTIY

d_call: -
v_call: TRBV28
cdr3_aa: ASSFENDGLRTPGELF

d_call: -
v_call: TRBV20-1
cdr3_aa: SAPWVSKTSYEQY

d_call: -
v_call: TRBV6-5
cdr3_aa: ASRWDLNTGELF

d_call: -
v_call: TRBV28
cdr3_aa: ASGWSEQY

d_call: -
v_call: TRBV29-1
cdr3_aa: SVVGGPDTQY

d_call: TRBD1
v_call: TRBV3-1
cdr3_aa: ASSPSTRQGLGSWAYNEQF

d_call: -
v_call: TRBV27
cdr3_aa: ASRQSSTDTQY

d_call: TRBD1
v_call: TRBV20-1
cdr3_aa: SAASVRQGGTEAF

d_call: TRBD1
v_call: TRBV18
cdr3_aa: ASSPSGTGNEKLF